One sample yielded the 2 T cell receptor beta chains listed below, sequenced in a study of shared clonotypes between healthy human individuals. TCRdb's copy holds only in-frame clones and misses some; the assay was immunoSEQ multiplex PCR. Of roughly 2.2 million clones listed, just under 95% are singletons. The specimen was naive CD4+ T cells from PBMCs. This sample's subset: CD45RA+ positively selected. These receptors all come from a man aged 18 to 29 in good health. Some clones in this sample may be carry-over from other donors' samples.

J is TRBJ2-7 and V is TRBV7-9, with D hard to call. Germline lookup yields CDR1 SEHNR and CDR2 FQNEAQ (reference sequence). This CDR3 has 14 residues. Trimming shortened V by 2 bases and J by 0 bases, and 8 bases separated the two germline ends. The CDR3 loop is CASSLMGSSYEQYF. CDR3 nucleotides: TGTGCCAGCAGCTTAATGGGTAGCTCCTACGAGCAGTACTTC.

The rearrangement links TRBV28 to TRBJ1-1; no clear D gene. Germline CDR1 MDHEN, CDR2 SYDVKM. With 5 bases removed from V and 1 base from J, the gap between germline ends came to 20 bases. This CDR3 spans 17 amino acids. The CDR3 is CASSPRRLRAQNTEAFF. CDR3 coding DNA: TGTGCCAGCAGTCCTCGCCGGCTAAGGGCCCAGAACACTGAAGCTTTCTTT.